The rows below give T cell receptor beta chains drawn from one sample of a study of blood T cells in healthy people across ages. Using its own MiXCR run on the 5' RACE reads, TCRdb lists one record per CDR3 protein. The sample carries fewer than 950,000 distinct CDR3 sequences, about 55% recorded once. Sequenced: blood. All receptors derive from an elderly man in good health. Each CDR3 is given with its conserved first and last residue. Each record gives: V gene, CDR3 protein.

TRBV12-3/TRBV12-4	CASRYPGTSGNNEQFF
TRBV27	CASSSPSGVTDTQYF
TRBV9	CASSVRGTVTNYGYTF
TRBV24-1	CATSVRTANTGELFF
TRBV29-1	CSVRQGAGDTQYF
TRBV6-5	CASSYSSAGGYGYTF
TRBV20-1	CSAREGGDVETQYF
TRBV29-1	CSVDLAGGRETQYF
TRBV7-9	CASSLGSVHQETQYF
TRBV5-1	CASSSTGQAGNEQFF
TRBV18	CASSPQLAGGSNEQFF
TRBV27	CASRRRRLAGTTVGYNEQYF
TRBV5-1	CASSLGWDPPGAGFEQYF
TRBV6-5	CASSPRPSRYEQYF
TRBV5-1	CASSPLGSGSLSYNEQFF
TRBV2	CASSEAGLAGGVRYAYF
TRBV2	CASRRRAGAYEQYF
TRBV29-1	CSVGDRANYGHTF
TRBV12-3/TRBV12-4	CASSLGQLNEQFF
TRBV5-8	CASSLVRAGYTF
TRBV20-1	CSARSPGGGYGYTF
TRBV7-9	CASSLGTVESYNEQFF
TRBV7-9	CASGGLTSGNNEQFF
TRBV18	CASSWGGYNQPQHF
TRBV6-2/TRBV6-3	CASSPEGLSTNEQFF
TRBV7-2	CASSSQGGTYNEQFF
TRBV3-1	CASSQVMGRKGTEAFF
TRBV10-3	CAISERAGGDTQYF
TRBV5-1	CASSYTDPPDTQYF
TRBV19	CASSPGTGSGEQYF
TRBV5-1	CASTDVGSETQYF
TRBV7-9	CASSLASGVWEQYF
TRBV29-1	CSVEEGVADTQYF
TRBV5-1	CASSSQGTGIGYEQYF
TRBV6-5	CASFTPGRRDEQYF
TRBV28	CASSLRGPEAFF
TRBV21-1	CASSRFGTVLTF
TRBV5-1	CASSPDRDRTDTQYF
TRBV3-1	CASSQDTRNTEAFF
TRBV6-5	CASSYSVGSNQPQHF
TRBV5-1	CASSQTVTAEQYF
TRBV28	CASSLFGRAADQPQHF
TRBV29-1	CSVGGLNEKLFF
TRBV7-8	CVSSRYTTNEKLFF
TRBV5-1	CASSPRTGSCNEQFF
TRBV29-1	CSVAGTGSGYTF
TRBV5-1	CASSLSGGDTEAFF
TRBV6-6	CASSYQVGYTF
TRBV5-1	CASSPPSEGYGYTF
TRBV12-3/TRBV12-4	CASSMGSSYEQYF
TRBV21-1	CASSARGRKPEKLFF
TRBV9	CASSVSSADKTQYF